This T cell receptor (beta chain) was captured in a study of regulatory T cells in long-lasting Graves disease. Findings of the study overall: It is possible that accuracy was reduced by the small size of the sample. Tissue studied was limited to peripheral blood, excluding thyroid tissue. Among samples with persistent disease, TRBV28, TRBJ1-2 and TRBJ2-5 were favored.

Sample time point: persistent/refractory GD, antithyroid drugs over 5 years with positive TRAb. Isolated PBMC RNA provided the starting material for the TCR library. The EDTA tubes were filled with 8 to 9.5 milliliters of drawn peripheral blood. Arm-PCR of CDR3 regions and iRepertoire HTBI primers were used to build TCR beta libraries. TCRdb itself ran the multiplex PCR reads through MiXCR, one entry per CDR3 protein. There are almost 350,000 distinct CDR3 sequences in the sample; around 19% occur only once, and around 30% lies in the top ten. This clonotype has at least ten counts. No antigen is known for it. This CDR3 is 14 amino acids long. V was pared by 4 bases and J by 4 bases, with 6 bases of the junction left unmatched. Germline V gives CDR1 SNHLY, CDR2 FYNNEI.

This chain uses TRBV2 with TRBJ2-7; 8 bases map to TRBD2. The sequences come from peripheral blood mononuclear cells (PBMCs), collected when the disease was refractory, from a patient treated with antithyroid drugs. This TCR was recovered from a female donor with Graves disease. CDR3 DNA sequence: TGTGCCAGCAGTGGGGGTAGCGGGGAATACGAGCAGTACTTC. This encodes CASSGGSGEYEQYF. Based on the CDR3 plus reference TRBV2 and TRBJ2-7, the full variable domain is EPEVTQTPSHQVTQMGQEVILRCVPISNHLYFYWYRQILGQKVEFLVSFYNNEISEKSEIFDDQFSVERPDGSNFTLKIRSTKLEDSAMYFCASSGGSGEYEQYFGPGTRLTVT.